The entry that follows covers one T cell receptor (beta chain) sequence. MiXCR was run by TCRdb on the RT-PCR reads, yielding one entry per CDR3 protein. The table includes some 960,000 distinct CDR3 sequences, 15% to 20% detected once. These data originate in a study of patients and donors after allogeneic stem cell transplantation. The ends were cut back, 4 bases at V and 5 bases at J, with 23 bases in the middle. This CDR3 contains 17 residues. This receptor was obtained from a human donor who was either an allogeneic HSCT recipient or a stem cell or donor lymphocyte infusion donor (not recorded which). It is not recorded whose cells these are; they may come from a transplant donor. Material for sequencing was blood, either unsorted or a sorted T cell fraction (not recorded which). The chain carries TRBV12-3 or TRBV12-4 and TRBJ2-5, with a weak D call TRBD2 (6 bases). CDR3 sequence reads: CASSSLASSRARETQYF. The CDR3 DNA follows: TGTGCCAGCAGTTCACTAGCCTCCTCAAGGGCTCGGGAGACCCAGTACTTC.